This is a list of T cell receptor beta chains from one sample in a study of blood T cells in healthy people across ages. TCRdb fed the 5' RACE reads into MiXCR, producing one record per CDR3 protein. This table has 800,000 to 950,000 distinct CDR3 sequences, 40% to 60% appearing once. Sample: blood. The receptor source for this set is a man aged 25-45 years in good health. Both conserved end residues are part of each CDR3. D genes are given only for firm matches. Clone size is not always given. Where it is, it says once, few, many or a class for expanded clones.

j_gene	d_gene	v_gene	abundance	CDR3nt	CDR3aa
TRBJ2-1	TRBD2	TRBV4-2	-	TGTGCCAGCAGCCAAGATCAGACTAGCGGGGGGTACAATGAGCAGTTCTTC	CASSQDQTSGGYNEQFF
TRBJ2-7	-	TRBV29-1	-	TGCAGCATCGGGACCCGGTCGCACGAGCAGTACTTC	CSIGTRSHEQYF
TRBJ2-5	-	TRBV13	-	TGTGCCAGCAGCTTAGAGGGACCTATGTACGAGACCCAGTACTTC	CASSLEGPMYETQYF
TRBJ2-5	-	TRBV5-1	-	TGCGCCAGCAGCTTGGCCGACCCCTTCGCGTCGCAGTACTTC	CASSLADPFASQYF
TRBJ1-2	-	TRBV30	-	TGTGCCTGGAGTCCGTTGGGGGGGATGTATGGCTACACCTTC	CAWSPLGGMYGYTF
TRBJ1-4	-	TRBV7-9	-	TGTGCCAGCCGCAGAGGGGCTAATGAAAAACTGTTTTTT	CASRRGANEKLFF
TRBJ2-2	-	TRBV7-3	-	TGTGCCAGCAGCTTGGGACTGAGTGGTGGGGCCGGGGAGCTGTTTTTT	CASSLGLSGGAGELFF
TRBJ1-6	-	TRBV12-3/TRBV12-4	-	TGTGCCAGCAGTTTAGCGCTTACAGGCCGACTTAATTCACCCCTCCACTTT	CASSLALTGRLNSPLHF
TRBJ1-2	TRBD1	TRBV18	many	TGTGCCAGCTCAACGGGGACAGGGACCTATGGCTACACCTTC	CASSTGTGTYGYTF
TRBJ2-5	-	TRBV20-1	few	TGCAGTGCTAGGGTAGCGCCTCCCCAAGAGACCCAGTACTTC	CSARVAPPQETQYF
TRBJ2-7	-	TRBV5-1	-	TGCGCCAGCAGCTTGGAAGCGGGTGGAGAGCAGTACTTC	CASSLEAGGEQYF
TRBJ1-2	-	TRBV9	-	TGTGCCAGCAGCGAAAGCCCGAGTTCTAACTATGGCTACACCTTC	CASSESPSSNYGYTF
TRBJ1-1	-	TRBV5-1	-	TGCGCCAGCAGCTTCGCAGGGACTGAAGCTTTCTTT	CASSFAGTEAFF
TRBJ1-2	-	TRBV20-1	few	TGCAGTGCTAGAGATCTTAAACAGGGTCTCCATGGCTACACCTTC	CSARDLKQGLHGYTF
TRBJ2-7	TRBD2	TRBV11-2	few	TGTGCCAGCAGCTTAGAGGGAGCGGGGGGCTCCTACGAGCAGTACTTC	CASSLEGAGGSYEQYF
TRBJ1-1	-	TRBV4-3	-	TGCGCCAGCAGCCAAGATCTAACAGGGTTAAACACTGAAGCTTTCTTT	CASSQDLTGLNTEAFF
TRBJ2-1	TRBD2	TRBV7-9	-	TGTGCCACTCCGCGGGGGGGTCCGAATGAGCAGTTCTTC	CATPRGGPNEQFF
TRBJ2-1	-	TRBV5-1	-	TGCGCCAGTGACCCCAGGGGTGCTCGCAATGAGCAGTTCTTC	CASDPRGARNEQFF
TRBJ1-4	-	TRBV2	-	TGTGCCAGCAGTTATAGACAGCCAACTAATGAAAAACTGTTTTTT	CASSYRQPTNEKLFF
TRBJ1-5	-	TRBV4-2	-	TGTGCCAGCAGCCAAGAGGGGGGCGGGAAGCCCCAGCATTTT	CASSQEGGGKPQHF
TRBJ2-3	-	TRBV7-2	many	TGTGCCAGCAGCCCCCAGTGGGGGGGCCCTAGCACAGATACGCAGTATTTT	CASSPQWGGPSTDTQYF
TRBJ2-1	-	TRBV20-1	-	TGCAGTGCTAGGGGAACGGGACAAACGTTCTTC	CSARGTGQTFF
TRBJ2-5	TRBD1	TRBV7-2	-	TGTGCCAGCAGCGTGGTGGGACAGGGAGGAAAAGAGCAGTACTTC	CASSVVGQGGKEQYF
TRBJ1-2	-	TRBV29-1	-	TGCAGCGTTGAAGATCGAACCAGGTCGCCTAACTATGGCTACACCTTC	CSVEDRTRSPNYGYTF
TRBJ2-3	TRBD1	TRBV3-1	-	TGTGCCAGCAGCCCCACACAGGGGGCGGATGGGGGAGATACGCAGTATTTT	CASSPTQGADGGDTQYF
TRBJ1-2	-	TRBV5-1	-	TGCGCCAGCAGCTTAGAGGGAGGAGATGGCTACACCTTC	CASSLEGGDGYTF
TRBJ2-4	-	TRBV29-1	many	TGCAGCGTTGAAGACCTCGGAGCCTTAGCCAAAAACATTCAGTACTTC	CSVEDLGALAKNIQYF
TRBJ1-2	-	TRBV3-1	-	TGTGCCAGCAGCCAAGGCGGGGTCAGTAACTATGGCTACACCTTC	CASSQGGVSNYGYTF
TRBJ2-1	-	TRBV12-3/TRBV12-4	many	TGTGCCAGCAGCCTCATGAAAGGTGCTGAGCAGTTCTTC	CASSLMKGAEQFF
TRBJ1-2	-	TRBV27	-	TGTGCCAGCAGTCTCACAGGGCATAATGGCTACACCTTC	CASSLTGHNGYTF
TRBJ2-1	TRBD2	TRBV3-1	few	TGTGCCAGCAGCCCGATGGGACTATTTGAGCAGTTCTTC	CASSPMGLFEQFF
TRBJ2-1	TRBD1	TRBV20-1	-	TGCAGTGCCCCGGGACAGGGCCCTGGGGAGCAGTTCTTC	CSAPGQGPGEQFF
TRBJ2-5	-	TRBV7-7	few	TGTGCTAGCAGCTTCCAGGAGCAAGAGACCCAGTACTTC	CASSFQEQETQYF
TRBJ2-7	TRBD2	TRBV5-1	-	TGCGCCAGCAGCTTGTCCAACCCTAGCGGGAGAGGGTACGAGCAGTACTTC	CASSLSNPSGRGYEQYF
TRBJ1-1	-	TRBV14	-	TGTGCCAGCAGCCTTCTCCAGGTGAACACTGAAGCTTTCTTT	CASSLLQVNTEAFF
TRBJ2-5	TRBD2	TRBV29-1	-	TGCAGCGTTGAAGATGCGACGCGGGGGATAGGGCAGTACTTC	CSVEDATRGIGQYF
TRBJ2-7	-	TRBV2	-	TGTGCCAGCAGGAGGGACGGTGGACTCTACGAGCAGTACTTC	CASRRDGGLYEQYF
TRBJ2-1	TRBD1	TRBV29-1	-	TGCAGCGTTCAACGCCCGGACAGGGGTGGGCAGTTCTTC	CSVQRPDRGGQFF
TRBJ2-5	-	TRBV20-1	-	TGCAGTGCCCGGTCGGGGGAGACCCAGTACTTC	CSARSGETQYF
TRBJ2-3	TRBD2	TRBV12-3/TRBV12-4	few	TGTGCCAGCAGCACTAGCGGGGACACAGATACGCAGTATTTT	CASSTSGDTDTQYF
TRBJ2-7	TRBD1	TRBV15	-	TGTGCCACCAGCATAACGGCGACAGGGGCCTACGAGCAGTACTTC	CATSITATGAYEQYF
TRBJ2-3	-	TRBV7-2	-	TGTGCCAGCAGCTTAGCCTCGGGGGCAGGATCAGATACGCAGTATTTT	CASSLASGAGSDTQYF
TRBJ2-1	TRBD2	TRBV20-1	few	TGCAGTGCCCATCCGGGACTAGTCCTCAATGAGCAGTTCTTC	CSAHPGLVLNEQFF
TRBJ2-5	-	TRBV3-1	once	TGTGCCAGCAGCTTTCCAGAACAAGAGACCCAGTACTTC	CASSFPEQETQYF
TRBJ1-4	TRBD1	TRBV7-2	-	TGTGCCAGCAGCTTAAACCCCGGACAGGGTGCAACTAATGAAAAACTGTTTTTT	CASSLNPGQGATNEKLFF
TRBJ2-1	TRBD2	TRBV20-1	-	TGCAGTGCTAGCCCCCTCGGACTAGCGGGAACTCGCAATGAGCAGTTCTTC	CSASPLGLAGTRNEQFF
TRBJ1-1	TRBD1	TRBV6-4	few	TGTGCCAGCAGTGACTCGGACAGGGGCACTGAAGCTTTCTTT	CASSDSDRGTEAFF
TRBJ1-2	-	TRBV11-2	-	TGTGCCAGCAGCGTACAGGATTATGGCTACACCTTC	CASSVQDYGYTF
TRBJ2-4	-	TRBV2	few	TGTGCCAGCAGTGGGGAAAGAATAGCCAAAAACATTCAGTACTTC	CASSGERIAKNIQYF
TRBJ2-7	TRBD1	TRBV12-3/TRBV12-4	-	TGTGCCAGCAGTAGGGACAGTCATGCGGAGCAGTACTTC	CASSRDSHAEQYF
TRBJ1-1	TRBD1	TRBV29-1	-	TGCAGCGTTGCCCCAACCGGGACAGGGGCTGAAGCTTTCTTT	CSVAPTGTGAEAFF
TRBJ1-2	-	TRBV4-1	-	TGCGCCAGCAGCCAAGGGGTATCGGTTGGCTACACCTTC	CASSQGVSVGYTF
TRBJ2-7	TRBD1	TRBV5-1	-	TGCGCCAGCAGCTTCAGTGCAGGGGGCCAGTACGAGCAGTACTTC	CASSFSAGGQYEQYF
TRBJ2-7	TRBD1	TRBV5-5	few	TGTGCCAGCAGCTTGAATCAGGGGGAGTCCTACGAGCAGTACTTC	CASSLNQGESYEQYF
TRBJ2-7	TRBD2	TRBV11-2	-	TGTGCCAGCAGCTCGTACAGGACTAGGTTCGAGCAGTACTTC	CASSSYRTRFEQYF